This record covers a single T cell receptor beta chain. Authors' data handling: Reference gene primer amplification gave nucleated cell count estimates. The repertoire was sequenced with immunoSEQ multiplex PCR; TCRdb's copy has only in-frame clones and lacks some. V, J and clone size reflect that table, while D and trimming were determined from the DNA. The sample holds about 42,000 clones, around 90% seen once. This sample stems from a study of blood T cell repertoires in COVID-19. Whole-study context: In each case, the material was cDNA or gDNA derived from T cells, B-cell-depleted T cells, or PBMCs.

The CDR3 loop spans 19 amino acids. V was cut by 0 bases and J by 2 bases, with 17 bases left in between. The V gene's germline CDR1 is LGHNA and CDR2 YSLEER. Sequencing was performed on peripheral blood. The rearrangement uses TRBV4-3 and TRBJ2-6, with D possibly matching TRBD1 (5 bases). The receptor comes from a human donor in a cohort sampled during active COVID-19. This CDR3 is CASSQERASKGPGANVLTF. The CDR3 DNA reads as TGCGCCAGCAGCCAAGAAAGGGCCTCAAAGGGGCCTGGGGCCAACGTCCTGACTTTC.